This TCR beta chain comes out of a study of response to subunit inactivated influenza vaccine. Overall study findings and caveats: A suggestion made by the authors is that each seasonal influenza vaccination recruits few new T cells.

Germline V gene sequence: CDR1 LGHDT, CDR2 YNNKEL (reference sequence). The CDR3 contains 19 residues. Using its own MiXCR run on the RT-PCR reads, TCRdb lists one record per CDR3 protein. The profile shows more than 200,000 distinct CDR3 sequences, roughly an eighth of them singletons. To note about this clonotype: Its antigen remains unknown. At one end the junction does not follow the germline gene, possibly because of a read error.

This TCR derives from a man aged 50 or older who received an inactivated influenza vaccine. The sequencing here drew on non-naive T cells sorted from PBMCs, taken around 14 days before vaccination. The rearrangement uses TRBV3-1 and TRBJ2-7; the match to TRBD2 covers 11 bases. CDR3 nucleotide sequence: TGTGCCAGCAGCCAAGATCCTCGGGCTAGCGGGAGGTCGACCTACGAGCAGCACTTC. It specifies CASSQDPRASGRSTYEQHF.